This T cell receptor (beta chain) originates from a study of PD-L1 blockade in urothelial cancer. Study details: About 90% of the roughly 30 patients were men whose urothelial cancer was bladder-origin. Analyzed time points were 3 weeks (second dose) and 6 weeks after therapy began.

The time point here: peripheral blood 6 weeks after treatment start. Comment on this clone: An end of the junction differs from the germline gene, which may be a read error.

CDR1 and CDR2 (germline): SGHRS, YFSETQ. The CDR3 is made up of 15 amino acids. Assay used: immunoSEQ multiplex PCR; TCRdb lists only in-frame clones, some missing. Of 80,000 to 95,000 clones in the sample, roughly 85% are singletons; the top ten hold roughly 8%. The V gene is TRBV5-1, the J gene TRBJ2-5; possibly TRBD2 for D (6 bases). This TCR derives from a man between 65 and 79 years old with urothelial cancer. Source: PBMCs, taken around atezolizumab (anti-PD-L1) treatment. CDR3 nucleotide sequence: TGCGCCAGCAGCTTTATCGGTACTAGCTTGGAGACCCTGTACTTC. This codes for CASSFIGTSLETLYF.